One sample yielded the 27 T cell receptor beta chains listed below, sequenced in a study of spatial heterogeneity in lung cancer. The time point was: sample taken at primary tumor resection. Unsorted whole RNA of tumor, nontumor lung or frozen PBMC was sequenced. TCRdb fed the 5' RACE reads into MiXCR, producing one record per CDR3 protein. The data show about 38,000 distinct CDR3 sequences, roughly 5.6% seen once. The starting material was PBMCs, obtained at surgery. Receptors were obtained from a female donor with early-stage non-small cell lung cancer.

This clonotype was observed a handful of times. V is TRBV3-1 and J is TRBJ2-3; D may correspond to TRBD1 or TRBD2 (5 bases each). This CDR3 has 14 residues. CDR1 LGHDT and CDR2 YNNKEL come from the germline V gene (reference sequence). Trimming removed 7 bases at V and 0 bases at J, with 11 bases between. The CDR3 protein is CASTRGTSTDTQYF. For the CDR3, the DNA is TGTGCCAGCACTCGGGGCACTAGCACAGATACGCAGTATTTT.

This clonotype appeared many times. This sequence joins TRBV28 and TRBJ2-3, with 11 bases aligning to TRBD2. Germline CDR1 MDHEN, CDR2 SYDVKM. The CDR3 contains 17 residues. V dropped 2 bases and J dropped 6; count of bases not matched to a gene: 10. The DNA of the CDR3 is TGTGCCAGCAGTTTAGCCGGGACTAGCGGAATCGGGGATACGCAGTATTTT. This translates into CASSLAGTSGIGDTQYF.

In this sample, this clonotype turned up many times. For the CDR3, the DNA is TGTGCCAGCAGCTCGAACCCTACCCGTGGCGTGGGGGCCAAAAACATTCAGTACTTC. This sequence encodes CASSSNPTRGVGAKNIQYF. This sequence joins TRBV7-2 and TRBJ2-4; no definite D call. Germline CDR1 and CDR2: SGHTA and FQGNSA. V shed 4 bases and J shed 1 base, with 23 bases lying between them. The CDR3 runs 19 residues.

The chain couples TRBV11-2 to TRBJ2-1; D is unclear. The CDR3 has 14 amino acids. CDR1 is SGHAT, CDR2 FQNNGV, per germline. Deletions cut 5 bases from V and 4 bases from J, with 12 bases between. In DNA form, the CDR3 reads TGTGCCAGCAGCCCGACCCGCAGTTACAATGAGCAGTTCTTC. Translated: CASSPTRSYNEQFF.

This chain joins TRBV10-2 and TRBJ2-1; D is perhaps TRBD1 or TRBD2 (6 bases each). Germline V lookup: CDR1 WSHSY, CDR2 SAAADI. Trimming took 2 bases from V and 9 from J, leaving 20 bases between them. The CDR3 length is 16 residues. CDR3 in DNA: TGCGCCAGCAGTGAGGGGGGGCCAGGGACCCTTGGTGAGCAGTTCTTC. Residues: CASSEGGPGTLGEQFF.

This rearrangement joins TRBV20-1 to TRBJ1-1, with a weak D call TRBD1 (5 bases). CDR1 DFQATT and CDR2 SNEGSKA come from the germline V gene (reference sequence). V lost 4 bases to trimming and J lost 5 bases, with 11 bases between them. CDR3 length equals 12 residues. The CDR3 here is CSAIRGGTEAFF. In DNA form, the CDR3 reads TGCAGTGCTATAAGGGGCGGAACTGAAGCTTTCTTT.

There are many counts of this clonotype. The chain joins TRBV15 to TRBJ2-4; perhaps TRBD1 as D (5 bases). V lost 5 bases and J 6 bases, leaving 11 bases between the germline ends. This CDR3 comprises 13 residues. CDR1 and CDR2 (germline): LNHNV, YYDKDF (reference sequence). The CDR3: CATSRTQGNIQYF. The CDR3 DNA reads as TGTGCCACCAGCCGAACCCAGGGAAACATTCAGTACTTC.

This clonotype was observed many times. This chain links TRBV7-9 with TRBJ1-1; D uncertain. Per the germline V gene, CDR1 is SEHNR and CDR2 is FQNEAQ (reference sequence). V lost 3 bases, J lost 4 bases, and 6 bases lay in between. The length of the CDR3 is 12 residues. The DNA for the CDR3 is TGTGCCAGCAGCTTCGACACCACTGAAGCTTTCTTT. Translating it yields CASSFDTTEAFF.

The chain has TRBV7-2 and TRBJ1-4; no firm D call. V was trimmed by 5 bases and J by 0 bases, leaving 10 bases between them. The germline V gene has CDR1 SGHTA and CDR2 FQGNSA. The CDR3 has 15 residues. CDR3 loop: CASSRSIATNEKLFF. The CDR3, as DNA: TGTGCCAGCAGCCGCAGCATAGCAACTAATGAAAAACTGTTTTTT.

The J gene is TRBJ2-5, the V gene TRBV20-1, with TRBD2 matching over 9 bases. With 3 bases clipped from V and 5 bases from J, the junction kept 4 bases outside the gene matches. The germline CDR1 and CDR2 sequences are DFQATT and SNEGSKA (reference sequence). The CDR3 loop spans 13 amino acids. The CDR3 spells CSARRGGGETQYF. CDR3 bases: TGCAGTGCTAGGCGGGGGGGCGGCGAGACCCAGTACTTC.

Many counts were recorded for this clonotype. The chain couples TRBV5-1 to TRBJ2-3; D call uncertain. The CDR3 is 15 amino acids. Germline values: CDR1 SGHRS, CDR2 YFSETQ. The germline V and J ends were trimmed by 2 bases and 2 bases, with 12 bases remaining between them. CDR3 nucleotides: TGCGCCAGCAGCTTCGTGGCCCCTCACACAGATACGCAGTATTTT. It specifies CASSFVAPHTDTQYF.

This clonotype has at least ten counts. The chain joins TRBV5-1 to TRBJ2-3, with unresolved D. Germline CDR1 and CDR2: SGHRS and YFSETQ. Between the trimmed V and J ends, which lost 4 bases and 1 base, there was a span of 16 bases. The CDR3 covers 16 residues. The DNA for the CDR3 is TGCGCCAGCAGCGCCGGAGCGCCGACGGGCACAGATACGCAGTATTTT. As protein: CASSAGAPTGTDTQYF.

This clonotype was seen ten or more times. The rearrangement uses TRBV28 and TRBJ2-1; the match to TRBD2 covers 8 bases. In germline, CDR1 is MDHEN, CDR2 SYDVKM. The CDR3 loop spans 11 amino acids. V dropped 10 bases and J dropped 10; count of bases not matched to a gene: 6. As DNA, the CDR3 is TGTGCCACGGGGGGGGACTTAGAGCAGTTCTTC. It yields the protein CATGGDLEQFF.

This clonotype was detected many times. The rearrangement uses TRBV7-9 and TRBJ1-2; TRBD1 aligns across 8 bases. V shed 5 bases and J 5 bases; nucleotides not matched to a gene: 10. CDR1 SEHNR and CDR2 FQNEAQ come from the germline V gene (reference sequence). This CDR3 contains 15 residues. The CDR3 nucleotides read TGTGCCAGCAGCGTTCAGGGGGCGCTGGGATATGGCTACACCTTC. This encodes CASSVQGALGYGYTF.

This clonotype was detected many times. The chain carries TRBV12-3 or TRBV12-4 and TRBJ1-1, with TRBD1 matching over 7 bases. The J segment lost 5 bases and the V segment lost 3 bases, leaving 6 bases of the junction unmatched. This CDR3 is built from 14 residues. The CDR3 spells CASSFRQGDTEAFF. CDR3 DNA: TGTGCCAGCAGTTTCCGACAGGGAGATACTGAAGCTTTCTTT.

This clonotype was observed many times. This chain links TRBV10-3 with TRBJ2-3; D ambiguous. The CDR3 is 14 residues long. CDR1 is ENHRY, CDR2 SYGVKD, per germline. Trimming shortened V by 2 bases and J by 3 bases, and 9 bases separated the two germline ends. CDR3 sequence (DNA): TGTGCCATCAGTGAGGGCAGACCGACAGATACGCAGTATTTT. Amino acids: CAISEGRPTDTQYF.

This clonotype was recorded many times. The chain uses TRBV28 and TRBJ1-2; no reliable D call. The CDR3 has 11 amino acids. Trimming took 5 bases from V and 3 from J, leaving 4 bases between them. Germline CDR1 reads MDHEN; CDR2 reads SYDVKM. Here the CDR3 DNA reads TGTGCCAGCAGTGATCACTATGGCTACACCTTC. Protein product: CASSDHYGYTF.

This clonotype was recorded many times. The genes are TRBV20-1 and TRBJ1-1, with D possibly matching TRBD1 (6 bases). The CDR3 has 15 amino acids. Germline V gene sequence: CDR1 DFQATT, CDR2 SNEGSKA (reference sequence). Trimming cost V 6 bases and J 4 bases, with 21 bases left between them. In nucleotides, the CDR3 is TGCAGTGCCGAGACGGGGGGCCCACTCACCACTGAAGCTTTCTTT. Protein product: CSAETGGPLTTEAFF.

This clonotype was recorded a few times. The chain recombines TRBV5-1 with TRBJ2-5; D not resolved. From germline, CDR1 is SGHRS and CDR2 YFSETQ. Deletions cut 5 bases from V and 1 base from J, with 3 bases between. This CDR3 has 11 residues. CDR3 coding DNA: TGCGCCAGCAGATTCCAAGAGACCCAGTACTTC. Encoded protein: CASRFQETQYF.

The table lists this clonotype with many counts. The CDR3 spells CASSLEPSNQPQHF. CDR3 DNA sequence: TGCGCCAGCAGCTTGGAGCCCTCCAATCAGCCCCAGCATTTT. This chain links TRBV5-1 with TRBJ1-5; D ambiguous. V lost 0 bases and J lost 3, with 7 bases in between. In germline, CDR1 is SGHRS, CDR2 YFSETQ. The CDR3 is 14 amino acids.

This clonotype has ten or more counts. The chain is built from TRBV5-1 and TRBJ1-2, with 9 bases fitting TRBD1. J gave up 6 bases and V 0 bases, and 6 bases lay outside the gene matches. This CDR3 contains 15 residues. Germline V gene lookup returns CDR1 SGHRS and CDR2 YFSETQ. This chain's CDR3 is CASSLARTGDDGYTF. CDR3 in DNA: TGCGCCAGCAGCTTGGCCCGGACAGGGGACGATGGCTACACCTTC.

There are many counts of this clonotype. The chain employs TRBV28 and TRBJ2-1; the D gene could be TRBD1 or TRBD2 (5 bases each). This CDR3 is built from 17 residues. Trimming stripped 0 bases from V and 0 bases from J, with 12 bases between. Per germline, CDR1 MDHEN and CDR2 SYDVKM. Written as DNA, the CDR3 is TGTGCCAGCAGTTTATGGGTATCGGGGCGCTCCTACAATGAGCAGTTCTTC. Residues: CASSLWVSGRSYNEQFF.

In this sample, this clonotype turned up many times. The chain employs TRBV29-1 and TRBJ2-2, with D hard to call. The ends were cut back, 4 bases at V and 0 bases at J, with 3 bases in the middle. The CDR3 is 12 amino acids. Germline CDR1 reads SQVTM; CDR2 reads ANQGSEA. CDR3 residues: CSVGSNTGELFF. DNA of the CDR3: TGCAGCGTTGGATCGAACACCGGGGAGCTGTTTTTT.

The J gene is TRBJ1-1, the V gene TRBV5-4, with TRBD1 matching over 7 bases. CDR1 is SGHNT, CDR2 YYREEE, per germline (reference sequence). V lost 4 bases to trimming and J lost 1 base; unmatched junction nucleotides: 10. The CDR3 spans 16 residues. CDR3 sequence: CASSPRQGFKNTEAFF. DNA for the CDR3: TGTGCCAGCAGCCCCAGACAGGGTTTTAAGAACACTGAAGCTTTCTTT.

This clonotype was observed at least ten times. The chain is built from TRBV7-8 and TRBJ2-7; 7 positions agree with TRBD1. J gave up 2 bases and V 1 base, and 11 bases lay outside the gene matches. CDR3 size: 17 residues. Germline assignment: CDR1 SGHVS and CDR2 FQNEAQ. CDR3 coding DNA: TGTGCCAGCAGCTTAGAGCCCCCGGGACAGCATGCCTACGAGCAGTACTTC. Encoded protein: CASSLEPPGQHAYEQYF.

This clonotype has ten or more counts. The chain uses TRBV2 and TRBJ2-7; 12 bases align to TRBD2. Trimming removed 5 bases from V and 4 bases from J; junction bases left unmatched: 6. The CDR3 is 15 residues long. CDR1 and CDR2 (germline): SNHLY, FYNNEI. CDR3 protein: CASSPRTSGVYEQYF. The CDR3 DNA reads TGTGCCAGCAGTCCGAGGACTAGCGGGGTTTACGAGCAGTACTTC.

The chain combines TRBV25-1 with TRBJ1-1; D gene uncertain. The CDR3 is 10 residues long. Trimming pared 6 bases from V and 2 bases from J, leaving 1 base between. Germline values: CDR1 MGHDK, CDR2 SYGVNS. The CDR3 DNA reads TGTGCCAGCAGAAACACTGAAGCTTTCTTT. Its translation is CASRNTEAFF.